This is a list of T cell receptor beta chains from one sample in a study of T cells in Graves' hyperthyroidism and ophthalmopathy. TCRdb called the multiplex PCR reads again in MiXCR, with one record for every CDR3 protein. The sample records around 690,000 distinct CDR3 sequences, around 21% being singletons. The sequenced material came from blood. The receptors originated from a man aged 25-40 years with Graves' ophthalmopathy. Each CDR3 is given with its conserved first and last residue. Each record gives: clone size, V gene, J gene, D gene, CDR3 DNA, CDR3 protein. A D gene is named only where the DNA matches it firmly. Clone size is given for some rows only: seen once, a few or many times, or a class if the clone is expanded.

>.|TRBV6-1|TRBJ1-1|.
TGTGCCAGCAGTGAAGACAGGACTGAAGCTTTCTTT
CASSEDRTEAFF
>.|TRBV18|TRBJ1-5|TRBD1
TGTGCCAGCTCACCTGGGACAGGGAAAGATCAGCCCCAGCATTTT
CASSPGTGKDQPQHF
>few|TRBV7-2|TRBJ1-1|.
TGTGCCAGCAGCTTAAGTAGAGCCGGGAACACTGAAGCTTTCTTT
CASSLSRAGNTEAFF
>few|TRBV19|TRBJ2-6|.
TGTGCCAGTAGTATCTACCACTCTGGGGCCAACGTCCTGACTTTC
CASSIYHSGANVLTF
>.|TRBV6-1|TRBJ1-5|TRBD1
TGTGCCAGCAGTGAAAGGGCCACAGGGGCCTATAGCAATCAGCCCCAGCATTTT
CASSERATGAYSNQPQHF
>many|TRBV18|TRBJ1-1|TRBD1
TGTGCCAGCTCACCACCGACAGGGAAGGTGAACACTGAAGCTTTCTTT
CASSPPTGKVNTEAFF
>few|TRBV28|TRBJ2-5|TRBD2
TGTGCCAGCAGCCACGGACTAGTCGAGACCCAGTACTTC
CASSHGLVETQYF
>many|TRBV28|TRBJ2-7|TRBD2
TGTGCCAGCAGCCGCAGCGGGAGGACGGGGGAGCAGTACTTC
CASSRSGRTGEQYF
>.|TRBV4-1|TRBJ1-5|.
TGCGCCAGCAGCCAAGATAGCGTTCAGCCCCAGCATTTT
CASSQDSVQPQHF
>.|TRBV6-2/TRBV6-3|TRBJ1-1|TRBD1
TGTGCCAGCACGCGGGACAGGGGTGTCACTGAAGCTTTCTTT
CASTRDRGVTEAFF
>many|TRBV27|TRBJ2-1|TRBD1
TGTGCCAGCAGTCTAACCGGGACAGGCGGCAATGAGCAGTTCTTC
CASSLTGTGGNEQFF
>.|TRBV5-1|TRBJ2-4|TRBD1
TGCGCCAGCAGACCCCCTCCGGGACAGGGCAAAAACATTCAGTACTTC
CASRPPPGQGKNIQYF
>few|TRBV4-1|TRBJ2-1|.
TGCGCCAGCAGCCAAGGGCAGGGTGAGGCGTACAATGAGCAGTTCTTC
CASSQGQGEAYNEQFF
>many|TRBV28|TRBJ1-2|TRBD1
TGTGCCAGCAGTCCCGGACAGGATTTGGGTGGCTACACCTTC
CASSPGQDLGGYTF
>many|TRBV3-1|TRBJ1-5|.
TGTGCCAGCAGCCAAGATAGATTGGGGGGCAATCAGCCCCAGCATTTT
CASSQDRLGGNQPQHF
>.|TRBV5-1|TRBJ1-2|TRBD1
TGCGCCAGCAGCTTGGGGACAGGGCAAAATGGCTACACCTTC
CASSLGTGQNGYTF
>many|TRBV30|TRBJ1-2|.
TGTGCCTGCCAATCGACCGGACAGAGAAGTTTTGATGGCTACACCTTC
CACQSTGQRSFDGYTF
>many|TRBV11-2|TRBJ2-7|.
TGTGCCAGCAGCCTAAAGGCAGCGTTCCACGAGCAGTACTTC
CASSLKAAFHEQYF
>many|TRBV7-2|TRBJ2-7|.
TGTGCCAGCAGCTTAAAGGAAGTCTACGAGCAGTACTTC
CASSLKEVYEQYF
>few|TRBV11-2|TRBJ2-7|TRBD1
TGTGCCAGCAGCGCCGGACAGGGTACCTACGAGCAGTACTTC
CASSAGQGTYEQYF
>.|TRBV7-9|TRBJ2-7|.
TGTGCCAGCAGCACTGCAGGGAGGACCTACGAGCGGTACTTC
CASSTAGRTYERYF
>.|TRBV3-1|TRBJ2-1|TRBD1
TGTGCCAGCAGCCAAACTGTCCCAATGACAGGGTCCTACAATGAGCAGTTCTTC
CASSQTVPMTGSYNEQFF
>few|TRBV4-2|TRBJ2-7|.
TGTGCCAGCAGCCAAGACCGGTTCTGGGGAGAGCAGTACTTC
CASSQDRFWGEQYF
>.|TRBV5-1|TRBJ2-3|.
TGCGCCAGCAGCCCGGGACTCCCTGGGCGTGTTACGCAGTATTTT
CASSPGLPGRVTQYF
>many|TRBV6-6|TRBJ1-2|TRBD1
TGTGCCAGCAGTTACGACGGGACAGCCTATGGCTACACCTTC
CASSYDGTAYGYTF
>many|TRBV30|TRBJ1-2|.
TGTGCCTGGAGTGTCCACTCCTACTATGGCTACACCTTC
CAWSVHSYYGYTF
>once|TRBV10-3|TRBJ2-1|.
TGTGCCATTGCCGGGGTCTCCTACAATGAGCAGTTCTTC
CAIAGVSYNEQFF
>few|TRBV6-5|TRBJ2-7|.
TGTGCCAGCAGTTACCTCAGCTCCTACGAGCAGTACTTC
CASSYLSSYEQYF
>few|TRBV7-2|TRBJ2-6|.
TGTGCCAGCAGCCTCGGAGGTCTTGGGGCCAACGTCCTGACTTTC
CASSLGGLGANVLTF
>.|TRBV27|TRBJ1-5|.
TGTGCCAGCAGTTTATATCTAGGAGGAGGGCAGCCCCAGCATTTT
CASSLYLGGGQPQHF
>.|TRBV7-2|TRBJ2-4|TRBD2
TGTGCCAGCAGCCTCCCGGGAGGGACGTTCAACATTCAGTACTTC
CASSLPGGTFNIQYF
>once|TRBV20-1|TRBJ2-2|TRBD2
TGCAGTGCTAGCGCTAGCGGGTCGAACACCGGGGAGCTGTTTTTT
CSASASGSNTGELFF
>many|TRBV7-9|TRBJ2-3|.
TGTGCCACCGGAATGGATACGCAGTATTTT
CATGMDTQYF
>.|TRBV12-3/TRBV12-4|TRBJ2-1|.
TGTGCCAGCAGTAGAGGAGACTTCACCAATGAGCAGTTCTTC
CASSRGDFTNEQFF
>.|TRBV27|TRBJ2-2|TRBD2
TGTGCCAGCGGCCCCTGGGAGGGGATGAACACCGGGGAGCTGTTTTTT
CASGPWEGMNTGELFF
>many|TRBV28|TRBJ1-1|TRBD1
TGTGCCAGCAGTTTATTGGGGACAGAAAACACTGAAGCTTTCTTT
CASSLLGTENTEAFF
>many|TRBV7-6|TRBJ2-1|.
TGTGCCAGCAGCTTAGCGGGACGGGTTAGCAATGAGCAGTTCTTC
CASSLAGRVSNEQFF
>.|TRBV15|TRBJ1-5|.
TGTGCCACCAGCAGAGATAAGGGGAATCAGCCCCAGCATTTT
CATSRDKGNQPQHF
>few|TRBV9|TRBJ2-3|TRBD2
TGTGCCAGCACGCCCAGCGGGGGTAATACAGATACGCAGTATTTT
CASTPSGGNTDTQYF
>.|TRBV20-1|TRBJ2-3|.
TGCAGGGGGAGCGGTTCCACAGATACGCAGTATTTT
CRGSGSTDTQYF
>.|TRBV9|TRBJ1-2|TRBD1
TGTGCCAGCAGCGAAGACACAGGGGGCGTCTATGGCTACACCTTC
CASSEDTGGVYGYTF
>many|TRBV29-1|TRBJ1-2|.
TGCAGCGTTGTTCTGGCCGAGAGTAACTATGGCTACACCTTC
CSVVLAESNYGYTF
>many|TRBV2|TRBJ2-2|TRBD2
TGTGCCAGCAGGGCCGGGACTAGCGATAACACCGGGGAGCTGTTTTTT
CASRAGTSDNTGELFF